The 6 T cell receptor beta chains below were found in one sample sequenced in a study of CD8+ T cells in alopecia areata (dated by TCRdb to the late 2010s). Sample treatment or condition, as interpreted from the label and publication: oral pan-JAK inhibitor, 5-10 mg twice daily. Receptors were amplified or captured by the immunoSEQ multiplex PCR assay. For TCR sequencing, RNA was extracted from every sample and reverse transcribed into cDNA to serve as template. The source is immuneACCESS, and TCRdb retained only in-frame sequences with V and J called. Part of the clones is not carried over; for the studies checked, unresolved V genes explain less than half of this, and the remainder is unexplained. The sample has approximately 150,000 clones on record, around 58% of them singletons. The top ten hold 15% to 20% of the sample. Here the sequenced sample was CD4+ T cells sorted from blood, taken at week 56, from a patient treated with tofacitinib. The receptors stem from a human donor with alopecia areata.

The V and J genes are TRBV15 and TRBJ2-6, with 8 bases lining up with TRBD2. This CDR3 region has 16 residues. V shed 8 bases and J 2 bases; nucleotides not matched to a gene: 8. CDR1 is LNHNV, CDR2 YYDKDF, per germline (reference sequence). The CDR3 loop reads CATRTSGGTGANVLTF. CDR3 in DNA: TGTGCCACCCGCACCAGCGGGGGAACTGGGGCCAACGTCCTGACTTTC.

This clone was recorded only once. CDR3 protein: CASSLAGQSGQYF. CDR3 DNA sequence: TGCGCCAGCAGCTTGGCGGGACAGTCCGGACAGTACTTC. This sequence joins TRBV5-1 and TRBJ2-7; 7 bases map to TRBD1. The CDR3 spans 13 residues. V shed 0 bases and J 10 bases; nucleotides not matched to a gene: 7. Germline CDR1 is SGHRS and CDR2 is YFSETQ.

CDR3 sequence: CASSLVGIGTQETQYF. The CDR3 nucleotides read TGCGCCAGCAGCTTGGTTGGAATAGGCACCCAAGAGACCCAGTACTTC. The chain employs TRBV5-1 and TRBJ2-5; no firm D call. The CDR3 extends over 16 amino acids. Germline-derived CDR1 and CDR2 are SGHRS and YFSETQ. V was trimmed by 0 bases and J by 1 base, leaving 13 bases between them.

This chain joins TRBV30 and TRBJ2-7, with D maybe TRBD2 (6 bases). Germline V gene lookup returns CDR1 GTSNPN and CDR2 SVGIG (reference sequence). CDR3 length: 12 amino acids. V lost 2 bases, J lost 7 bases, and 12 bases lay in between. The chain's CDR3 is CAWSYIRGEQYF. In DNA form, the CDR3 reads TGTGCCTGGAGTTACATTCGGGGGGAGCAGTACTTC.

J is TRBJ2-7 and V is TRBV7-9; D gene ambiguous. This CDR3 is 14 amino acids long. From germline, CDR1 is SEHNR and CDR2 FQNEAQ (reference sequence). V lost 8 bases and J 1 base, leaving 15 bases between the germline ends. The CDR3 DNA follows: TGTGCCAGCCAAAGCCCCAGCCAGTCCTACGAGCAGTACTTC. It yields the protein CASQSPSQSYEQYF.

Only a few counts were recorded for this clone. The chain carries TRBV5-1 and TRBJ2-5; D is perhaps TRBD1 (6 bases). The CDR3 contains 14 residues. The ends were cut back, 5 bases at V and 2 bases at J, with 13 bases in the middle. Germline CDR1 reads SGHRS; CDR2 reads YFSETQ. The CDR3 region is CASSRTGQQETQYF. Here the CDR3 DNA reads TGCGCCAGCAGTAGGACGGGACAACAAGAGACCCAGTACTTC.